These 5 T cell receptor beta chains were all obtained from the same sample, sequenced in a study of cytotoxic CD8 clonotypes in ibrutinib-treated CLL. Only in-frame clones appear in the TCRdb table, and some are missing; sequencing was by immunoSEQ multiplex PCR. The sample includes approximately 210,000 clones, 72% of them seen just once. The specimen was PBMCs, collected after 24 months of ibrutinib treatment. These receptors came from a human donor with chronic lymphocytic leukemia.

The V and J genes are TRBV18 and TRBJ2-7; possible D gene TRBD1, 6 bases. Looked up from germline, CDR1 is KGHSH and CDR2 is LQKENI. V lost 2 bases to trimming and J lost 5 bases, with 16 bases between them. The CDR3 contains 15 residues. This CDR3 reads CASSPWAGAEDEQYF. The CDR3 DNA is TGTGCCAGCTCACCATGGGCAGGGGCGGAGGACGAGCAGTACTTC.

This sequence joins TRBV2 and TRBJ2-3, with 9 nucleotides matching TRBD2. The CDR3 extends over 17 amino acids. Germline values: CDR1 SNHLY, CDR2 FYNNEI. V shed 0 bases, J shed 6 bases, and the junction held 10 bases outside the gene matches. The CDR3 here is CASSEALLAGGRDTQYF. CDR3 nucleotide sequence: TGTGCCAGCAGTGAAGCGCTTCTCGCGGGAGGGAGGGATACGCAGTATTTT.

The gene calls are TRBV10-2 and TRBJ1-2; D ambiguous. Trimming removed 4 bases at V and 11 bases at J, with 26 bases between. The CDR3 consists of 16 residues. Per the germline V gene, CDR1 is WSHSY and CDR2 is SAAADI. The CDR3 sequence is CASSAPARGMTMGYTF. CDR3 nucleotides: TGCGCCAGCAGTGCTCCGGCTAGAGGGATGACAATGGGTTACACCTTC.

This chain links TRBV5-5 with TRBJ1-1; TRBD1 matches 7 bases. J gave up 5 bases and V 3 bases, and 7 bases lay outside the gene matches. The CDR3 has 14 amino acids. Germline assignment: CDR1 SGHKS and CDR2 YYEKEE (reference sequence). The CDR3 here is CASSYQGTVTEAFF. The DNA of the CDR3 is TGTGCCAGCAGCTACCAAGGGACAGTTACTGAAGCTTTCTTT.

The chain couples TRBV2 to TRBJ2-7, with D perhaps matching TRBD1 (6 bases). V was shortened by 6 bases and J by 4 bases, with 19 bases between the two germline ends. CDR1 is SNHLY and CDR2 is FYNNEI in the germline V gene. The CDR3 spans 15 residues. The DNA for the CDR3 is TGTGCCAGCAGAACCAGGGGACCAGCTTTATACGAGCAGTACTTC. Translated, it gives CASRTRGPALYEQYF.